This T cell receptor (beta chain) was observed in a study of blood T cell repertoires in COVID-19. V was cut by 0 bases and J by 3 bases, with 10 bases left in between. CDR1 is SGHRS and CDR2 is YFSETQ in the germline V gene. The CDR3 totals 14 residues. The method was immunoSEQ multiplex PCR; TCRdb's version includes in-frame clones alone and lacks a portion of them. This sample has nearly 350,000 clones; roughly 89% occur once, and the top ten carry about 3.5%. Material: peripheral blood. The clonotype comes from a woman aged 18-29 years who had recovered from COVID-19. The rearrangement uses TRBV5-1 and TRBJ2-7, with D tentatively TRBD1 (5 bases). This chain's CDR3 is CASSLDGASYEQYV. The CDR3 coding sequence is TGCGCCAGCAGCTTGGATGGGGCGAGCTACGAGCAGTACGTC.